This TCR beta chain is drawn from a study of T cells in Graves' hyperthyroidism and ophthalmopathy. Study-level points and caveats: Blood also showed most of the thyroid clonotypes that were expanded above 0.001.

Deletions cut 0 bases from V and 1 base from J, with 14 bases between. The CDR3 consists of 17 residues. Per the germline V gene, CDR1 is MDHEN and CDR2 is SYDVKM. This clonotype came up many times. Its antigen is currently unknown. For Graves' hyperthyroidism to be stable, ophthalmopathy could not progress within 18 months. RNA transcripts gave rise to amplified TCR beta CDR3 regions. An initial round of RT-PCR targeting the TCR CDR3 relied on the HTBI primer set. TCRdb redid the calling of the multiplex PCR reads with MiXCR, one entry per CDR3 protein. Among 100,000 to 140,000 distinct CDR3 sequences, about 15% were seen once, and the ten largest hold around two fifths.

The J gene is TRBJ2-3, the V gene TRBV28, with D maybe TRBD2 (6 bases). This clonotype originated in a woman in her fifties or sixties with Graves' hyperthyroidism. The sequenced sample consisted of blood. Here the CDR3 reads CASSLWEEWRGTDTQYF. CDR3 in DNA: TGTGCCAGCAGTTTATGGGAAGAGTGGAGGGGCACAGATACGCAGTATTTT.